Sequencing of this T cell receptor (beta chain) was carried out in a study of T-cell memory formation after mild COVID-19. TCRdb redid the calling of the 5' RACE reads with MiXCR, one entry per CDR3 protein. The sample lists 350,000 to 450,000 distinct CDR3 sequences, roughly an eighth seen once, with under 25% in the top ten. Trimming removed 1 base from V and 3 bases from J, with 16 bases in between. The germline gives CDR1 MGHRA, CDR2 YSYEKL. CDR3 size: 16 residues. The sequence was obtained from a man younger than 35 who had mild COVID-19 (a few samples of this study predate the infection). Cell type and time point are not known. What was sequenced was PBMCs or a T cell subset sorted from them (not recorded which). This chain connects TRBV4-1 to TRBJ2-7; D unclear. The CDR3 is CASSQVHQWVLYEQYF. The CDR3 nucleotides are TGCGCCAGCAGCCAAGTTCATCAGTGGGTTCTCTACGAGCAGTACTTC.